This T cell receptor (beta chain) was observed in a study of technical replicates of blood from a handful of donors. CDR1 and CDR2 (germline): MNHEY, SVGAGI. Trimming stripped 6 bases from V and 6 bases from J, with 18 bases between. This CDR3 region has 15 residues. Assay: immunoSEQ multiplex PCR; the TCRdb copy retains only in-frame clones and omits some. The sample has about 69,000 clones; about 90% are singletons. Sequenced material: PBMCs. The TCR originated in a human donor in good health. Some clones in this sample may be carry-over from other donors' samples. V usage is TRBV6-5 and J usage is TRBJ1-5; no clear D gene. The CDR3 DNA follows: TGTGCCAGCAGCCCCGTCCGAGGGTTGGGTCAGCCCCAGCATTTT. Protein: CASSPVRGLGQPQHF.